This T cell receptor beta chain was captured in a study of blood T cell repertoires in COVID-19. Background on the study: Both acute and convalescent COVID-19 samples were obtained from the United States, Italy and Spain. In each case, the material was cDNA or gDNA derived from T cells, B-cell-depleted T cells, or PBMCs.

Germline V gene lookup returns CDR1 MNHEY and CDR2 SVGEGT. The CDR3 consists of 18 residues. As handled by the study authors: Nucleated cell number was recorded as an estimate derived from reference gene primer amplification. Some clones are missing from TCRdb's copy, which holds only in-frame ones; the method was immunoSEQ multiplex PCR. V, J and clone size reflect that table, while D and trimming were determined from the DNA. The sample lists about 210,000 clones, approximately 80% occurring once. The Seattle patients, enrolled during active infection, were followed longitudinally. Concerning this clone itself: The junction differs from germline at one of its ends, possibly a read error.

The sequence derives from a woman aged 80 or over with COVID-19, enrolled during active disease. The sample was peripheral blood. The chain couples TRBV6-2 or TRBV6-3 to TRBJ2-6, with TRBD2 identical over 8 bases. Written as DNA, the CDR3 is TGTGCCAGCACTTACCCGGACGGGAGGGGCTCTGGGGCCAACGTCCTGACTTTC. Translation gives CASTYPDGRGSGANVLTF.